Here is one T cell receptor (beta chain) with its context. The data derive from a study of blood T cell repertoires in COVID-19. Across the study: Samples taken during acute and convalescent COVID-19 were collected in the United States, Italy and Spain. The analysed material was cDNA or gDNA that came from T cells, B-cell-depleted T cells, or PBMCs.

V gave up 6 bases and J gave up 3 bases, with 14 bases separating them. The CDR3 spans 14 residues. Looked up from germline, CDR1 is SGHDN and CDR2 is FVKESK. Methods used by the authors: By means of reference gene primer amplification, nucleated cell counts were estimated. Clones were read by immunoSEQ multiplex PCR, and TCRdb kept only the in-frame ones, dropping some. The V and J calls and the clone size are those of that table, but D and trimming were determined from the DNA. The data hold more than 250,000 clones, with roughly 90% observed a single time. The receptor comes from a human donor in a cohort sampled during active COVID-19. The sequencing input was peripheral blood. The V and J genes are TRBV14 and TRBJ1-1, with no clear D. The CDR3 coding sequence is TGTGCCAGCAGTCCGACGGGGTGGGACACTGAAGCTTTCTTT. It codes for CASSPTGWDTEAFF.